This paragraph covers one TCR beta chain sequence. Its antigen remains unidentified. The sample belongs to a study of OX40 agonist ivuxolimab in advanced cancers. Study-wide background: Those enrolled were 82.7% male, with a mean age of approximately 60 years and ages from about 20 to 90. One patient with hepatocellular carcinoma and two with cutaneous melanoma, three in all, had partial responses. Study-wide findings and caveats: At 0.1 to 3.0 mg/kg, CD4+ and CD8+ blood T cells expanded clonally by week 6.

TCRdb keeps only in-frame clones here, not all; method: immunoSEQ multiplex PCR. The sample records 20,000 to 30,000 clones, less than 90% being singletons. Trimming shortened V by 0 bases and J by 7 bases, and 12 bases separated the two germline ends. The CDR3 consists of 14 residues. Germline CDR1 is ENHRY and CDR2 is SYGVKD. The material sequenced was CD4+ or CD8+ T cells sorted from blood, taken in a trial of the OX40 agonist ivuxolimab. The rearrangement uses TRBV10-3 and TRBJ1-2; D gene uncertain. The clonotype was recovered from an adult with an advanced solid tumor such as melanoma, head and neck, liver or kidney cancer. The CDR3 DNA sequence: TGTGCCATCAGTGAGTCGCCAGGTCCTTTTGGCTACACCTTC. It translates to CAISESPGPFGYTF.